The 28 T cell receptor beta chains given below trace back to one sample, sequenced in a study of blood T cell repertoires in COVID-19. Assay used: immunoSEQ multiplex PCR; TCRdb lists only in-frame clones, some missing. The sample lists roughly 220,000 clones, around 87% occurring once. Sequencing was carried out using peripheral blood. These receptors all stem from a man between 60 and 75 years old with acute or convalescent COVID-19.

This clone has more than one count but fewer than ten. The V call is TRBV6-5, the J call TRBJ1-6; perhaps TRBD1 as D (5 bases). The V end lost 6 bases, the J end lost 6 bases, and 12 bases lay between the germline ends. The CDR3 length is 14 residues. Germline lookup yields CDR1 MNHEY and CDR2 SVGAGI. This chain's CDR3 is CASSADSVNSPLHF. In DNA form, the CDR3 reads TGTGCCAGCAGCGCCGACAGCGTTAATTCACCCCTCCACTTT.

This chain connects TRBV6-1 to TRBJ1-2; possibly TRBD1 for D (5 bases). The CDR3 sequence is 16 residues long. Looked up from germline, CDR1 is MNHNS and CDR2 is SASEGT. The V end lost 2 bases, the J end lost 3 bases, and 16 bases lay between the germline ends. The CDR3 protein is CASSEIARAVDYGYTF. Written as DNA, the CDR3 is TGTGCCAGCAGTGAAATCGCCAGGGCTGTGGACTATGGCTACACCTTC.

The chain has TRBV27 and TRBJ2-3; 9 bases agree with TRBD2. The CDR3 is 15 residues long. From germline, CDR1 is MNHEY and CDR2 SMNVEV (reference sequence). The V segment lost 6 bases and the J segment 0 bases; nucleotides outside the gene matches: 4. The CDR3 reads CASSGTSRSTDTQYF. In DNA form, the CDR3 reads TGTGCCAGCAGCGGGACTAGCCGAAGCACAGATACGCAGTATTTT.

The chain links TRBV4-3 to TRBJ2-5; 10 positions match TRBD1. This CDR3 is built from 17 residues. Trimming cost V 1 base and J 4 bases; bases outside gene matches: 9. Germline CDR1 and CDR2: LGHNA and YSLEER. The CDR3 bases are TGCGCCAGCAGCCAAGGGTTGACAGGGGGCCCAGGAGAGACCCAGTACTTC. As protein: CASSQGLTGGPGETQYF.

This rearrangement joins TRBV7-8 to TRBJ2-1, with a weak D call TRBD1 (6 bases). V was shortened by 1 base and J by 15 bases, with 13 bases between the two germline ends. CDR3 length: 12 residues. CDR1 is SGHVS, CDR2 FQNEAQ, per germline. CDR3 bases: TGTGCCAGCAGCTTAGGGCCCAGGGGTTGGTTCTTC. Translation gives CASSLGPRGWFF.

In its sample, this clone was seen a few times. The chain is built from TRBV6-4 and TRBJ1-6; tentative D call: TRBD1 (5 bases). Germline CDR1 and CDR2: MRHNA and SNTAGT. This CDR3 spans 15 amino acids. With 5 bases removed from V and 7 bases from J, the gap between germline ends came to 15 bases. The CDR3 DNA follows: TGTGCCAGCAGTCTCCTCGGGGGAGGGAATTCACCCCTCCACTTT. It codes for CASSLLGGGNSPLHF.

The gene calls are TRBV6-6 and TRBJ1-2; maybe TRBD1 (5 bases). Trimming stripped 7 bases from V and 0 bases from J, with 15 bases between. Per germline, CDR1 MNHNY and CDR2 SVGAGI (reference sequence). This CDR3 spans 15 amino acids. CDR3 residues: CASTPRGGTNYGYTF. The CDR3, as DNA: TGTGCCAGCACTCCCCGGGGGGGGACTAACTATGGCTACACCTTC.

The CDR3 spells CASSSGQEISPLHF. The CDR3 DNA is TGTGCCAGCAGCTCCGGACAGGAGATATCACCCCTCCACTTT. This chain connects TRBV28 to TRBJ1-6, with 7 bases aligning to TRBD1. In germline, CDR1 is MDHEN, CDR2 SYDVKM. The J segment lost 10 bases and the V segment lost 6 bases, leaving 9 bases of the junction unmatched. The CDR3 sequence is 14 residues long.

J is TRBJ1-5 and V is TRBV6-2 or TRBV6-3; the D gene is possibly TRBD1 (5 bases). The length of the CDR3 is 17 residues. Germline CDR1 reads MNHEY; CDR2 reads SVGEGT. Trimming took 4 bases from V and 4 from J, leaving 20 bases between them. The CDR3 DNA reads as TGTGCCAGCAGTTCAATTAAACACCGGGGGAGGAATCAGCCCCAGCATTTT. It encodes CASSSIKHRGRNQPQHF.

This chain links TRBV12-5 with TRBJ2-3, with TRBD1 matching over 8 bases. V lost 1 base, J lost 2 bases, and 11 bases stayed unmatched. Germline V gene data show CDR1 as LGHNT and CDR2 as FRNRAP. CDR3 length: 18 residues. The CDR3 coding sequence is TGTGCTAGTGGTTTGGCCGGGACAGGCTCTGGGGCCACAGATACGCAGTATTTT. Its translation is CASGLAGTGSGATDTQYF.

The CDR3 DNA follows: TGTGCCAGCAGCGCAGACAGGAGAGCTAACTATGGCTACACCTTC. This sequence encodes CASSADRRANYGYTF. This chain uses TRBV7-2 with TRBJ1-2, with a tentative D call TRBD1 (6 bases). Per germline, CDR1 SGHTA and CDR2 FQGNSA. This CDR3 has 15 residues. Trimming cost V 5 bases and J 0 bases, with 13 bases left between them.

This clone was seen just once. The V and J genes are TRBV6-5 and TRBJ1-1, with TRBD1 matching 7 bases. Germline V gene lookup returns CDR1 MNHEY and CDR2 SVGAGI. J lost 11 bases, V lost 2 bases, and 11 bases had no gene match. This CDR3 is 14 amino acids long. In DNA form, the CDR3 reads TGTGCCAGCAGTTACCTCTCAGGGGGAGGTCGGGCTTTCTTT. Protein sequence: CASSYLSGGGRAFF.

The genes are TRBV6-6 and TRBJ2-1; 8 bases agree with TRBD2. Germline values: CDR1 MNHNY, CDR2 SVGAGI (reference sequence). With 6 bases clipped from V and 4 bases from J, the junction kept 5 bases outside the gene matches. The CDR3 length is 14 residues. CDR3 in DNA: TGTGCCAGCAGGGTTAGCGGGGCTTACAATGAGCAGTTCTTC. Translation gives CASRVSGAYNEQFF.

V gene TRBV4-3 combines with J gene TRBJ1-3, with D unclear. With 2 bases removed from V and 1 base from J, the gap between germline ends came to 9 bases. Germline CDR1 reads LGHNA; CDR2 reads YSLEER. This CDR3 region has 15 residues. CDR3 DNA: TGCGCCAGCAGCCAAACTAGCGGTTCTGGAAACACCATATATTTT. Protein sequence: CASSQTSGSGNTIYF.

The chain combines TRBV7-2 with TRBJ1-1; 11 bases are a match to TRBD1. CDR1 is SGHTA, CDR2 FQGNSA, per germline. The CDR3 spans 17 residues. After removal of 1 base from V and 5 bases from J, the junction contained 9 bases not matched to a gene. In DNA, the CDR3 is TGTGCCAGCAGCTTAGGCGCTGGGACAGGGGGGGGGACTGAAGCTTTCTTT. It is translated as CASSLGAGTGGGTEAFF.

The genes are TRBV5-1 and TRBJ2-3, with D tentatively TRBD2 (6 bases). CDR1 is SGHRS and CDR2 is YFSETQ in the germline V gene. Trimming cost V 0 bases and J 2 bases, with 16 bases left between them. The CDR3 has 17 residues. DNA for the CDR3: TGCGCCAGCAGCTTGGCTCTTTTCCGGGGGTCCACAGATACGCAGTATTTT. Translation: CASSLALFRGSTDTQYF.

The J gene is TRBJ1-1, the V gene TRBV18; D possibly corresponds to TRBD1 (6 bases). The CDR3 contains 14 residues. CDR1 KGHSH and CDR2 LQKENI come from the germline V gene. The germline V and J ends were trimmed by 6 bases and 2 bases, with 13 bases remaining between them. CDR3 loop: CASSRDIENTEAFF. The CDR3 DNA sequence: TGTGCCAGCTCGAGGGACATAGAAAACACTGAAGCTTTCTTT. Full variable domain (remainder filled in from reference TRBV18 and TRBJ1-1): NAGVMQNPRHLVRRRGQEARLRCSPMKGHSHVYWYRQLPEEGLKFMVYLQKENIIDESGMPKERFSAEFPKEGPSILRIQQVVRGDSAAYFCASSRDIENTEAFFGQGTRLTVV.

The rearrangement uses TRBV14 and TRBJ1-1; D unresolved. The CDR3 is made up of 13 amino acids. The germline V gene encodes CDR1 SGHDN and CDR2 FVKESK. V was trimmed by 1 base and J by 1 base, leaving 4 bases between them. CDR3 in amino acids: CASSQGQNTEAFF. The CDR3 region has the DNA TGTGCCAGCAGCCAAGGTCAGAACACTGAAGCTTTCTTT.

The CDR3 coding sequence is TGTGCCAGCTCATCGGGACTAGCGGTAATAGATACGCAGTATTTT. Amino acid sequence: CASSSGLAVIDTQYF. V and J are TRBV18 and TRBJ2-3, with 11 bases aligning to TRBD2. This CDR3 spans 15 amino acids. Losses at the gene ends were 5 bases for V and 5 bases for J; bases not matched to a gene: 6. Germline V gives CDR1 KGHSH, CDR2 LQKENI.

The chain has TRBV18 and TRBJ2-7; a weak D match, TRBD2 (5 bases). In germline, CDR1 is KGHSH, CDR2 LQKENI. V lost 6 bases, J lost 5 bases, and 11 bases lay in between. This CDR3 has 12 amino acids. Written as DNA, the CDR3 is TGTGCCAGCTCCCCCGGGATCAACGAGCAGTACTTC. Its protein is CASSPGINEQYF.

V usage is TRBV11-3 and J usage is TRBJ1-2, with 7 bases identical to TRBD1. The junction had 12 bases not matched to a gene; V was cut back by 1 base and J by 4 bases. The germline V gene has CDR1 SGHNT and CDR2 YENEEA. The CDR3 is 17 amino acids. In DNA, the CDR3 is TGTGCCAGCAGCTTAGGGCAGGGGGTAGGTGGTAGCTATGGCTACACCTTC. This sequence encodes CASSLGQGVGGSYGYTF. The complete variable domain, with remaining parts taken from reference TRBV11-3 and TRBJ1-2, reads EAGVVQSPRYKIIEKKQPVAFWCNPISGHNTLYWYLQNLGQGPELLIRYENEEAVDDSQLPKDRFSAERLKGVDSTLKIQPAELGDSAVYLCASSLGQGVGGSYGYTFGSGTRLTVV.

This clone was observed a single time. In DNA form, the CDR3 reads TGTGCCAGCAGCTTGGATCCCAGGGGGCTTGGCTACACCTTC. Amino acids: CASSLDPRGLGYTF. The V and J genes are TRBV5-4 and TRBJ1-2; TRBD1 agrees at 8 bases. This CDR3 contains 14 residues. Germline assignment: CDR1 SGHNT and CDR2 YYREEE (reference sequence). V lost 0 bases and J lost 7; bases outside the gene matches: 5.

The chain joins TRBV30 to TRBJ2-5, with 13 bases identical to TRBD2. The V gene end was trimmed by 3 bases and the J gene end by 2 bases; junction bases not matched to a gene: 12. The CDR3 sequence is 18 residues long. Germline values: CDR1 GTSNPN, CDR2 SVGIG (reference sequence). This CDR3 reads CAWRHRLAGGASQETQYF. Written as DNA, the CDR3 is TGTGCCTGGAGACACCGACTAGCGGGGGGCGCATCTCAAGAGACCCAGTACTTC.

The chain has TRBV5-4 and TRBJ2-5; possible D gene TRBD1, 5 bases. The CDR3 extends over 15 amino acids. With 1 base removed from V and 3 bases from J, the gap between germline ends came to 13 bases. Per the germline V gene, CDR1 is SGHNT and CDR2 is YYREEE (reference sequence). This CDR3 is CASSLTSGIEETQYF. The CDR3 DNA sequence: TGTGCCAGCAGCTTGACGTCAGGGATTGAAGAGACCCAGTACTTC. Filled out from reference TRBV5-4 and TRBJ2-5, the complete variable domain reads ETGVTQSPTHLIKTRGQQVTLRCSSQSGHNTVSWYQQALGQGPQFIFQYYREEENGRGNFPPRFSGLQFPNYSSELNVNALELDDSALYLCASSLTSGIEETQYFGPGTRLLVL.

The sample holds one count of this clone. The chain employs TRBV4-3 and TRBJ2-5; the D is unclear. CDR3 length equals 15 residues. Germline V gene sequence: CDR1 LGHNA, CDR2 YSLEER. With 0 bases removed from V and 2 bases from J, the gap between germline ends came to 10 bases. The CDR3 here is CASSQDGKQQETQYF. As DNA, the CDR3 is TGCGCCAGCAGCCAAGATGGCAAACAGCAAGAGACCCAGTACTTC.

The V call is TRBV4-1, the J call TRBJ1-4; D is ambiguous. The CDR3 is 16 residues long. CDR1 and CDR2 (germline): MGHRA, YSYEKL. Trimming took off 1 base at V and 0 bases at J, with 9 bases between the two ends. CDR3 sequence: CASSQGPTSTNEKLFF. CDR3 DNA sequence: TGCGCCAGCAGCCAAGGACCGACTTCAACTAATGAAAAACTGTTTTTT.

The V gene is TRBV25-1, the J gene TRBJ2-3; weak D call: TRBD2 (5 bases). V was trimmed by 5 bases and J by 2 bases, leaving 14 bases between them. CDR3 length: 15 residues. From germline, CDR1 is MGHDK and CDR2 SYGVNS. The CDR3 loop reads CASSLTPGNTDTQYF. The CDR3, as DNA: TGTGCCAGCAGTTTAACACCCGGGAACACAGATACGCAGTATTTT.

V gene TRBV29-1 combines with J gene TRBJ2-7, with 7 positions matching TRBD1. Germline V gene lookup returns CDR1 SQVTM and CDR2 ANQGSEA. The CDR3 spans 13 residues. V lost 4 bases, J lost 6 bases, and 9 bases stayed unmatched. CDR3 protein: CSVVGTESFEQYF. The CDR3 DNA sequence: TGCAGCGTTGTCGGGACAGAGTCGTTCGAGCAGTACTTC.